This is a list of T cell receptor beta chains from one sample in a study of T-cell reconstitution after alpha-beta-depleted transplantation in children. MiXCR, applied by TCRdb to the PCR reads, yields one record per CDR3 protein. This table holds roughly 500,000 distinct CDR3 sequences, approximately 29% found once. The sample was PBMCs from the stem cell graft donor, taken from the stem cell graft. These receptors all come from a human donor who donated a stem cell graft to a child with aplastic anemia. Each CDR3 is given with its conserved first and last residue. A D gene is named only where the DNA matches it firmly. Clone size is stated in some rows and not others, as once, few, many or a class when expanded.

>TRBJ2-2|TRBV12-3/TRBV12-4|TRBD1|-
CASSPGQGSPGELFF
TGTGCCAGCAGCCCGGGACAGGGGTCCCCCGGGGAGCTGTTTTTT
>TRBJ1-1|TRBV6-1|-|-
CASTPQGGGYTEAFF
TGTGCCAGCACCCCCCAGGGAGGCGGTTATACTGAAGCTTTCTTT
>TRBJ1-4|TRBV6-1|TRBD1|-
CASRVDRAGGKLFF
TGTGCCAGCAGAGTCGACAGGGCAGGAGGAAAACTGTTTTTT
>TRBJ1-4|TRBV6-2/TRBV6-3|-|-
CASPQRNEKLFF
TGTGCCAGCCCTCAAAGGAATGAAAAACTGTTTTTT
>TRBJ2-1|TRBV6-5|TRBD2|few
CASSYTRLQREWNEQFF
TGTGCCAGCAGTTACACGAGACTCCAGCGGGAGTGGAATGAGCAGTTCTTC
>TRBJ2-7|TRBV29-1|-|-
CSVDGVDGNYEQYF
TGCAGCGTTGATGGGGTGGACGGGAACTACGAGCAGTACTTC
>TRBJ2-3|TRBV29-1|TRBD2|few
CSVRGGASGSTDTQYF
TGCAGCGTTCGAGGTGGGGCTAGCGGGAGCACAGATACGCAGTATTTT
>TRBJ2-5|TRBV5-1|TRBD2|-
CASRESGAVAGTQYF
TGCGCCAGCAGAGAAAGCGGGGCCGTCGCGGGGACCCAGTACTTC
>TRBJ1-6|TRBV14|TRBD1|few
CASSPGQGGYNSPLHF
TGTGCCAGCAGCCCCGGACAGGGTGGCTATAATTCACCCCTCCACTTT
>TRBJ2-7|TRBV5-5|-|-
CASRTGPSYEQYF
TGTGCCAGCAGGACGGGACCCAGCTACGAGCAGTACTTC
>TRBJ2-1|TRBV18|-|few
CASSNMDTEQFF
TGTGCCAGCTCAAACATGGATACTGAGCAGTTCTTC
>TRBJ1-5|TRBV2|-|-
CASSGRLGNQPQHF
TGTGCCAGCAGTGGGCGGTTGGGCAATCAGCCCCAGCATTTT
>TRBJ2-3|TRBV29-1|-|few
CSAQRAADTQYF
TGCAGCGCCCAACGGGCAGCAGATACGCAGTATTTT
>TRBJ2-3|TRBV4-1|-|-
CASSQGPGQGTDTQYF
TGCGCCAGCAGCCAAGGACCGGGACAAGGCACAGATACGCAGTATTTT
>TRBJ1-5|TRBV20-1|TRBD1|-
CSAQGGGAGQPQHF
TGCAGTGCCCAGGGAGGGGGCGCCGGTCAGCCCCAGCATTTT
>TRBJ2-2|TRBV12-3/TRBV12-4|TRBD1|few
CASSLAGQGAGELFF
TGTGCCAGCAGTTTAGCGGGACAGGGAGCCGGGGAGCTGTTTTTT
>TRBJ1-3|TRBV21-1|-|-
CASIRTGRNSGNTIYF
TGTGCCAGCATACGGACAGGAAGAAACTCTGGAAACACCATATATTTT
>TRBJ2-2|TRBV19|TRBD2|few
CASRTSGNTGELFF
TGTGCCAGTAGGACTAGCGGTAACACCGGGGAGCTGTTTTTT
>TRBJ2-5|TRBV5-1|-|few
CASSLVQIQETQYF
TGCGCCAGCAGCTTGGTCCAGATACAAGAGACCCAGTACTTC
>TRBJ1-2|TRBV5-5|-|-
CASSLVSSGLYYGYTF
TGTGCCAGCAGCTTGGTATCGTCCGGGTTGTACTATGGCTACACCTTC
>TRBJ2-1|TRBV7-8|TRBD2|few
CASSLWGVAGEVILCEQFF
TGTGCCAGCAGCTTATGGGGGGTAGCGGGAGAAGTGATATTGTGTGAGCAGTTCTTC
>TRBJ2-1|TRBV6-2/TRBV6-3|-|-
CASKWDSYNEQFF
TGTGCCAGCAAATGGGACTCCTACAATGAGCAGTTCTTC
>TRBJ2-1|TRBV20-1|-|few
CSANEAGRSSYNEQFF
TGCAGTGCCAATGAAGCGGGTAGGAGCTCCTACAATGAGCAGTTCTTC
>TRBJ2-1|TRBV30|-|-
CAWDYHGVDEQFF
TGTGCCTGGGACTACCATGGAGTGGATGAGCAGTTCTTC
>TRBJ2-3|TRBV12-3/TRBV12-4|TRBD2|few
CASSSPWTSGSTDTQYF
TGTGCCAGCAGTTCCCCTTGGACTAGCGGTAGCACAGATACGCAGTATTTT
>TRBJ2-3|TRBV27|-|-
CASIPMGRVKDTQYF
TGTGCCAGCATCCCTATGGGCAGGGTGAAAGATACGCAGTATTTT
>TRBJ2-7|TRBV5-6|-|-
CASSLISQVALSRGEQYF
TGTGCCAGCAGCTTGATATCACAGGTGGCCCTTTCGAGGGGCGAGCAGTACTTC
>TRBJ2-2|TRBV7-7|-|few
CASSPSGTANTGELFF
TGTGCCAGCAGCCCATCGGGTACGGCGAACACCGGGGAGCTGTTTTTT
>TRBJ2-1|TRBV5-1|TRBD2|-
CASSPLGEGRTYNEQFF
TGCGCCAGCAGCCCTTTGGGGGAGGGACGAACCTACAATGAGCAGTTCTTC
>TRBJ1-3|TRBV30|-|-
CAWDISSGNTIYF
TGTGCCTGGGATATCTCCTCTGGAAACACCATATATTTT
>TRBJ2-3|TRBV20-1|TRBD2|-
CSAGGATHRGAQYF
TGCAGTGCCGGGGGGGCGACCCACCGAGGGGCGCAGTATTTT
>TRBJ2-3|TRBV10-1|TRBD2|few
CASSESGAGGSTDTQYF
TGCGCCAGCAGTGAGTCTGGAGCGGGAGGGAGCACAGATACGCAGTATTTT
>TRBJ2-1|TRBV5-1|TRBD2|-
CASSLGRGLSRPSEQFF
TGCGCCAGCAGCCTGGGGAGGGGACTAAGTCGGCCCAGTGAGCAGTTCTTC
>TRBJ2-1|TRBV5-1|-|few
CASSLEGTLYNEQFF
TGCGCCAGCAGCTTGGAGGGGACTTTATACAATGAGCAGTTCTTC
>TRBJ1-1|TRBV7-8|TRBD1|-
CASSSTRTGTTEAFF
TGTGCCAGCAGCTCTACCCGGACAGGGACCACTGAAGCTTTCTTT
>TRBJ1-4|TRBV20-1|-|few
CSVLVRGNEKLFF
TGCAGTGTTCTCGTCAGGGGTAATGAAAAACTGTTTTTT
>TRBJ1-1|TRBV6-1|-|-
CASRRGHTNTEAFF
TGTGCCAGCCGTCGGGGACACACGAACACTGAAGCTTTCTTT